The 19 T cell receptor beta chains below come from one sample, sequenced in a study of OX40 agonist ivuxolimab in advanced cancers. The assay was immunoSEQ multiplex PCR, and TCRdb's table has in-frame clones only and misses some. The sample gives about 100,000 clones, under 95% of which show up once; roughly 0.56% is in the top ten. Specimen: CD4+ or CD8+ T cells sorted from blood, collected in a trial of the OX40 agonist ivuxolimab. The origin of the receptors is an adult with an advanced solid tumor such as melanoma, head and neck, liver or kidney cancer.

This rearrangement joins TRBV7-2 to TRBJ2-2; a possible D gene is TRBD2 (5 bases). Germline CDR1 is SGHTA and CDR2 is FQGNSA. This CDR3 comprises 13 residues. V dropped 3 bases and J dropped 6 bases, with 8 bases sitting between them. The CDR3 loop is CASSFGRAGELFF. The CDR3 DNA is TGTGCCAGCAGCTTTGGGCGGGCCGGGGAGCTGTTTTTT.

CDR3 in DNA: TGCGCCAGCAGCCACCCCGGGACCTCCAACCGGCTTGGCTCCTACAATGAGCAGTTCTTC. Amino acids: CASSHPGTSNRLGSYNEQFF. J is TRBJ2-1 and V is TRBV4-3; D is perhaps TRBD1 or TRBD2 (5 bases each). CDR1 and CDR2 (germline): LGHNA, YSLEER. This CDR3 region has 20 residues. Trimming took off 3 bases at V and 0 bases at J, with 24 bases between the two ends.

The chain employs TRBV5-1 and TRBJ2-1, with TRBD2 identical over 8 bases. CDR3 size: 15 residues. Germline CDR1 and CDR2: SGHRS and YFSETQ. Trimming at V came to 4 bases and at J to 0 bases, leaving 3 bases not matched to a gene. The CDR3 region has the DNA TGCGCCAGCAGCACCGGGACTAGCTCCTACAATGAGCAGTTCTTC. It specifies CASSTGTSSYNEQFF.

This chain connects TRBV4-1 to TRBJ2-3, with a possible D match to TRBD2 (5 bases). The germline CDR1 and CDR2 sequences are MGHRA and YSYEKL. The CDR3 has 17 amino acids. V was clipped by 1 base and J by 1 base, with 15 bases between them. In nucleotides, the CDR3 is TGCGCCAGCAGCCAAGTTTGGGTCGGGGTTGGCACAGATACGCAGTATTTT. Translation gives CASSQVWVGVGTDTQYF.

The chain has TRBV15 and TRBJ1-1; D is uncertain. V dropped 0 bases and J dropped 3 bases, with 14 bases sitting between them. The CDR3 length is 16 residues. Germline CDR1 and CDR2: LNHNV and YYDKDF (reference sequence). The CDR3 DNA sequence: TGTGCCACCAGCAGAGATCCAAGGATGTTGTACACTGAAGCTTTCTTT. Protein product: CATSRDPRMLYTEAFF.

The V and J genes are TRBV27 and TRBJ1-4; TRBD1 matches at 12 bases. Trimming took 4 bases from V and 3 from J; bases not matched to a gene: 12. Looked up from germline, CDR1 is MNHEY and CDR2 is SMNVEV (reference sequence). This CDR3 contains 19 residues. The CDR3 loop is CASSWSRGTGGFPNEKLFF. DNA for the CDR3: TGTGCCAGCAGTTGGAGTCGAGGGACAGGGGGCTTTCCTAATGAAAAACTGTTTTTT.

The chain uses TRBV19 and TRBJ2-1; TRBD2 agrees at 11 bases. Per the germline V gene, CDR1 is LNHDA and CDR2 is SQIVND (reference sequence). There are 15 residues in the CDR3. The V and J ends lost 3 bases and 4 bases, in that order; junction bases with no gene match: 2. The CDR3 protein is CASSISGREYNEQFF. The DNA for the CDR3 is TGTGCCAGTAGTATTAGCGGGAGGGAGTACAATGAGCAGTTCTTC.

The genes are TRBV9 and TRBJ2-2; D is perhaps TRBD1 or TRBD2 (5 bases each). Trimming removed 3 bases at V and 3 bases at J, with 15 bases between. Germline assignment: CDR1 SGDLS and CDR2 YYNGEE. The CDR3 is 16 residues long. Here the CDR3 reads CASSAGAQQDTGELFF. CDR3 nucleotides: TGTGCCAGCAGCGCCGGGGCCCAGCAGGACACCGGGGAGCTGTTTTTT.

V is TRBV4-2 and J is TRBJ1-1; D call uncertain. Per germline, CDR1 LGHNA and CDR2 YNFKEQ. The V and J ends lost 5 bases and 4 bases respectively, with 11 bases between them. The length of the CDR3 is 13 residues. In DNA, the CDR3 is TGTGCCAGCAGCGGCGCGGCGGGCACTGAAGCTTTCTTT. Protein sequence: CASSGAAGTEAFF.

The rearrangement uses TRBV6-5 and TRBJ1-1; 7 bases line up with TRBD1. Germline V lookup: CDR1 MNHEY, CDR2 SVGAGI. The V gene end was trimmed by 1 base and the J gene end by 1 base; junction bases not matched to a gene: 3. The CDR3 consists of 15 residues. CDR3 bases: TGTGCCAGCAGTTACTGGGGACAGCAGAACACTGAAGCTTTCTTT. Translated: CASSYWGQQNTEAFF.

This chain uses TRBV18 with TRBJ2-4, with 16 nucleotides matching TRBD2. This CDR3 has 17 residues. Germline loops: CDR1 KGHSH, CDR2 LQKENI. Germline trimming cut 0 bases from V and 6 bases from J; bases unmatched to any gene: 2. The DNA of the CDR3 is TGTGCCAGCTCACCACCGGGACTAGCGGGAGGGCCAAACATTCAGTACTTC. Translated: CASSPPGLAGGPNIQYF.

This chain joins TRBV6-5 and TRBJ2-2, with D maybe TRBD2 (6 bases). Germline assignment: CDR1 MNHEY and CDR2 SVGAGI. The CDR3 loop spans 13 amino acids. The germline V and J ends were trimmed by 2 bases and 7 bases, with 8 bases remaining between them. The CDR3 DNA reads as TGTGCCAGCAGTTACGCGGGGAACGGGGAGCTGTTTTTT. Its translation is CASSYAGNGELFF.

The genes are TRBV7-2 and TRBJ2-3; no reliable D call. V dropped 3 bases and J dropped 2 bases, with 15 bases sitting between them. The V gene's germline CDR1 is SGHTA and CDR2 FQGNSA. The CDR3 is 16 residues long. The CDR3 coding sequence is TGTGCCAGCAGCTTTAGAATGAGCCAATTCACAGATACGCAGTATTTT. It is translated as CASSFRMSQFTDTQYF.

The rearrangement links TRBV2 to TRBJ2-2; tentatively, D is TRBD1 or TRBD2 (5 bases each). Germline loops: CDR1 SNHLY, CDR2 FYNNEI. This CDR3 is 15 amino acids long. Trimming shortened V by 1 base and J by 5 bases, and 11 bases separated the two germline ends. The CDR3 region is CASSEVGTGTGELFF. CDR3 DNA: TGTGCCAGCAGTGAAGTAGGGACGGGTACCGGGGAGCTGTTTTTT.

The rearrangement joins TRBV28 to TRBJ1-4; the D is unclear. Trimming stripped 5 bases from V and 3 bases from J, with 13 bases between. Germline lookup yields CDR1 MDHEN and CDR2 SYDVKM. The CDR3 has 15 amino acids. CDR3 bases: TGTGCCAGCAGTCCCGACGGTAAACCTAATGAAAAACTGTTTTTT. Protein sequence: CASSPDGKPNEKLFF. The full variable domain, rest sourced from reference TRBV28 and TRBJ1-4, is DVKVTQSSRYLVKRTGEKVFLECVQDMDHENMFWYRQDPGLGLRLIYFSYDVKMKEKGDIPEGYSVSREKKERFSLILESASTNQTSMYLCASSPDGKPNEKLFFGSGTQLSVL.

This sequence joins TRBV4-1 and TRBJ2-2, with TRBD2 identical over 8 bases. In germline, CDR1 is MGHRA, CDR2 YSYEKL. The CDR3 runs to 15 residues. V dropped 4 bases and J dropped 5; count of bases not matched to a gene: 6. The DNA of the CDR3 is TGCGCCAGCAGCCTCCTAGCGGGTCGTACCGGGGAGCTGTTTTTT. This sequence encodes CASSLLAGRTGELFF.

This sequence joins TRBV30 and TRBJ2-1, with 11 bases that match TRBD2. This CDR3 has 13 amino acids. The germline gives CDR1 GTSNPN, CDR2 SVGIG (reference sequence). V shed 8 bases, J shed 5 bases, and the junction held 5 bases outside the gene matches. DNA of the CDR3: TGTGCCGGAGGACTAGCGGGTAACAATGAGCAGTTCTTC. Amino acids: CAGGLAGNNEQFF.

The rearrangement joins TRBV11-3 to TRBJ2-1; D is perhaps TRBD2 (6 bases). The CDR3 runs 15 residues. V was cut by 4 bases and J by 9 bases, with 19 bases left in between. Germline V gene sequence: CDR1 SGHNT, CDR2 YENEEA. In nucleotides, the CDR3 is TGTGCCAGCAGCTCCCAACCGGGAGTGGGCGGTGAGCAGTTCTTC. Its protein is CASSSQPGVGGEQFF. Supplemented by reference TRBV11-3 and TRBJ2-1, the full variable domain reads EAGVVQSPRYKIIEKKQPVAFWCNPISGHNTLYWYLQNLGQGPELLIRYENEEAVDDSQLPKDRFSAERLKGVDSTLKIQPAELGDSAVYLCASSSQPGVGGEQFFGPGTRLTVL.

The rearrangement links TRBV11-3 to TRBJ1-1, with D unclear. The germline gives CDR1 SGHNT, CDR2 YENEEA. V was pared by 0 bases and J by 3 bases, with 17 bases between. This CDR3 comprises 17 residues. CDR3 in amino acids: CASSLDGIGTGDTEAFF. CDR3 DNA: TGTGCCAGCAGCTTAGATGGTATCGGCACCGGGGACACTGAAGCTTTCTTT.